One T cell receptor beta chain is described in this entry. The antigen remains undetermined. The data were obtained in a study of T cell responses to AZD1222 COVID-19 vaccine. Study results and caveats: A rise in Spike-specific TCR breadth and depth followed two AZD1222 doses.

The CDR3 has 15 amino acids. V lost 4 bases and J lost 3, with 15 bases in between. The germline V gene has CDR1 MNHNY and CDR2 SVGAGI (reference sequence). TCRdb's table, derived via immunoSEQ multiplex PCR, lists solely in-frame clones and lacks some. The table has 170,000 or so clones, 87% seen once. The source is an adult in good health. The sample here was peripheral blood, taken on day 0 of AZD1222 vaccination. The chain links TRBV6-6 to TRBJ1-1, with TRBD1 as a possible D gene (5 bases). The CDR3 coding sequence is TGTGCCAGCAGTTCAAGGGGCACCGGGGACACTGAAGCTTTCTTT. It codes for CASSSRGTGDTEAFF.